The 28 T cell receptor beta chains presented below share a single source sample, sequenced in a study of shared clonotypes between healthy human individuals. The table came from immunoSEQ multiplex PCR; TCRdb's copy has only in-frame clones and leaves some out. Among 1,400,000 or so clones listed, roughly 98.5% were seen once. Sequenced input: naive CD4+ T cells sorted from blood. Subset described: CD45RA+ positively selected. Receptors originate from a man aged 25-40 years in good health.

The chain has TRBV9 and TRBJ2-2, with 11 bases aligning to TRBD2. Losses at the gene ends were 2 bases for V and 1 base for J; bases not matched to a gene: 16. Germline V lookup: CDR1 SGDLS, CDR2 YYNGEE. CDR3 length: 21 amino acids. The CDR3 is CASSVVGTLTSGTLNTGELFF. CDR3 nucleotides: TGTGCCAGCAGCGTCGTAGGAACCTTGACTAGCGGGACCCTGAACACCGGGGAGCTGTTTTTT.

J is TRBJ1-1 and V is TRBV28, with D uncertain. The CDR3 loop spans 13 amino acids. Germline V CDR1 and CDR2: MDHEN, SYDVKM. Trimming stripped 8 bases from V and 1 base from J, with 11 bases between. The CDR3 protein is CASFIHTNTEAFF. In DNA form, the CDR3 reads TGTGCCAGCTTTATTCATACGAACACTGAAGCTTTCTTT.

V is TRBV27 and J is TRBJ2-2; possible D gene TRBD1, 6 bases. Trimming cost V 8 bases and J 0 bases, with 22 bases left between them. Looked up from germline, CDR1 is MNHEY and CDR2 is SMNVEV (reference sequence). The CDR3 has 18 residues. CDR3 residues: CASSARGELYANTGELFF. The CDR3 bases are TGTGCCAGCTCGGCCAGGGGAGAATTATACGCGAACACCGGGGAGCTGTTTTTT.

The rearrangement uses TRBV4-3 and TRBJ2-1; possibly TRBD2 for D (5 bases). Looked up from germline, CDR1 is LGHNA and CDR2 is YSLEER. This CDR3 contains 15 residues. The V end was cut by 4 bases, the J end by 7 bases, with 17 bases between. The DNA of the CDR3 is TGCGCCAGCAGCCCCCGAACGGACTTCGGGAATGAGCAGTTCTTC. This gives the protein CASSPRTDFGNEQFF.

This chain connects TRBV2 to TRBJ2-7; 7 bases are shared with TRBD1. CDR3 length: 11 amino acids. The germline V gene encodes CDR1 SNHLY and CDR2 FYNNEI. The V segment lost 6 bases and the J segment 6 bases; nucleotides outside the gene matches: 2. This CDR3 is CASSDRVEQYF. The CDR3, as DNA: TGTGCCAGCAGCGACAGGGTCGAGCAGTACTTC.

This chain connects TRBV5-8 to TRBJ2-5, with 10 bases aligning to TRBD2. V was clipped by 3 bases and J by 8 bases; unmatched bases: 4. The germline V gene encodes CDR1 SGHTS and CDR2 YDEGEE. The CDR3 has 13 residues. The CDR3 reads CASSSLAGATQYF. The CDR3, as DNA: TGTGCCAGCAGCTCTCTAGCGGGAGCAACCCAGTACTTC. Filled out from reference TRBV5-8 and TRBJ2-5, the complete variable domain reads EAGVTQSPTHLIKTRGQQATLRCSPISGHTSVYWYQQALGLGLQFLLWYDEGEERNRGNFPPRFSGRQFPNYSSELNVNALELEDSALYLCASSSLAGATQYFGPGTRLLVL.

The chain couples TRBV28 to TRBJ1-5; D is possibly TRBD1 (6 bases). V was shortened by 5 bases and J by 0 bases, with 14 bases between the two germline ends. CDR1 MDHEN and CDR2 SYDVKM come from the germline V gene. The CDR3 sequence is 16 residues long. As DNA, the CDR3 is TGTGCCAGCAGTCTACAACAGGGTGATAGCAATCAGCCCCAGCATTTT. It encodes CASSLQQGDSNQPQHF.

This chain uses TRBV5-1 with TRBJ2-3; D gene unclear. Trimming shortened V by 0 bases and J by 6 bases, and 11 bases separated the two germline ends. Germline V CDR1 and CDR2: SGHRS, YFSETQ. This CDR3 has 14 amino acids. CDR3: CASSLGPREDTQYF. CDR3 nucleotides: TGCGCCAGCAGCTTGGGACCAAGAGAGGATACGCAGTATTTT.

This rearrangement joins TRBV14 to TRBJ2-7; D possibly corresponds to TRBD2 (6 bases). Deletions cut 4 bases from V and 2 bases from J, with 12 bases between. The CDR3 sequence is 14 residues long. Germline V gene sequence: CDR1 SGHDN, CDR2 FVKESK. CDR3: CASSPRLGPYEQYF. The CDR3 DNA reads TGTGCCAGCAGCCCGCGACTAGGACCCTACGAGCAGTACTTC. Filled out from reference TRBV14 and TRBJ2-7, the complete variable domain reads EAGVTQFPSHSVIEKGQTVTLRCDPISGHDNLYWYRRVMGKEIKFLLHFVKESKQDESGMPNNRFLAERTGGTYSTLKVQPAELEDSGVYFCASSPRLGPYEQYFGPGTRLTVT.

The genes are TRBV4-1 and TRBJ2-1, with D unclear. Germline V gene data show CDR1 as MGHRA and CDR2 as YSYEKL. The ends were cut back, 3 bases at V and 10 bases at J, with 22 bases in the middle. This CDR3 has 16 amino acids. CDR3 sequence reads: CASSHPGRMRYWEQFF. The CDR3 DNA follows: TGCGCCAGCAGCCACCCGGGTCGCATGCGGTATTGGGAGCAGTTCTTC.

CDR3 DNA sequence: TGTGCCACCCCTCGGGGCCAAGAGACCCAGTACTTC. Its translation is CATPRGQETQYF. The chain couples TRBV2 to TRBJ2-5; D is possibly TRBD2 (5 bases). This CDR3 region has 12 residues. Trimming cost V 10 bases and J 1 base, with 10 bases left between them. Per the germline V gene, CDR1 is SNHLY and CDR2 is FYNNEI.

The V gene is TRBV18, the J gene TRBJ2-1; no clear D gene. V was trimmed by 2 bases and J by 0 bases, leaving 11 bases between them. CDR3 size: 16 residues. CDR1 and CDR2 from the germline V gene are KGHSH and LQKENI. The CDR3 loop is CASSPSFDSSYNEQFF. CDR3 coding DNA: TGTGCCAGCTCACCATCCTTTGATAGCTCCTACAATGAGCAGTTCTTC.

The chain is built from TRBV30 and TRBJ2-5; D may be TRBD1 (6 bases). Germline V CDR1 and CDR2: GTSNPN, SVGIG (reference sequence). This CDR3 contains 14 residues. V dropped 3 bases and J dropped 5 bases, with 16 bases sitting between them. The CDR3 sequence: CAWSLGQPPETQYF. In nucleotides, the CDR3 is TGTGCCTGGAGCCTGGGACAACCCCCCGAGACCCAGTACTTC.

The V and J genes are TRBV7-8 and TRBJ2-7; 10 bases line up with TRBD1. V gave up 4 bases and J gave up 4 bases; unmatched junction bases: 10. The CDR3 is 16 amino acids. Germline CDR1 is SGHVS and CDR2 is FQNEAQ. The CDR3 here is CASSSWGGQGSYEQYF. CDR3 bases: TGTGCCAGCAGCTCGTGGGGGGGACAGGGGTCTTACGAGCAGTACTTC.

The chain carries TRBV19 and TRBJ1-5; 11 bases agree with TRBD1. The V gene's germline CDR1 is LNHDA and CDR2 SQIVND (reference sequence). V shed 4 bases and J 5 bases; nucleotides not matched to a gene: 4. This CDR3 is built from 15 residues. In DNA form, the CDR3 reads TGTGCCAGTAGTACCCTGGGACAGGGGGATCAGCCCCAGCATTTT. This gives the protein CASSTLGQGDQPQHF.

The CDR3 nucleotides read TGCGCCAGCAGTTTCCTACTCACCGGGACAGGGCCCACCTACGAGCAGTACTTC. This translates into CASSFLLTGTGPTYEQYF. The J gene is TRBJ2-7, the V gene TRBV5-1, with TRBD1 matching over 9 bases. V lost 5 bases to trimming and J lost 2 bases; unmatched junction nucleotides: 17. Per the germline V gene, CDR1 is SGHRS and CDR2 is YFSETQ. The CDR3 loop spans 18 amino acids.

The chain is built from TRBV7-8 and TRBJ2-5; no clear D. CDR1 and CDR2 (germline): SGHVS, FQNEAQ. The V end lost 7 bases, the J end lost 2 bases, and 20 bases lay between the germline ends. The CDR3 has 16 residues. The CDR3 reads CASTSDRRLDQETQYF. The CDR3 nucleotides are TGTGCCAGCACCTCCGACCGACGGCTAGATCAAGAGACCCAGTACTTC.

The chain has TRBV7-6 and TRBJ2-7, with no clear D. The germline CDR1 and CDR2 sequences are SGHVS and FNYEAQ. V dropped 3 bases and J dropped 0 bases, with 9 bases sitting between them. The CDR3 extends over 14 amino acids. The CDR3 sequence: CASSFGPSSYEQYF. The CDR3 bases are TGTGCCAGCAGCTTTGGACCGAGCTCCTACGAGCAGTACTTC. Using reference TRBV7-6 and TRBJ2-7 for the parts outside the CDR3, the full variable domain is GAGVSQSPRYKVTKRGQDVALRCDPISGHVSLYWYRQALGQGPEFLTYFNYEAQQDKSGLPNDRFSAERPEGSISTLTIQRTEQRDSAMYRCASSFGPSSYEQYFGPGTRLTVT.

The CDR3 sequence: CASGQRRWTGELFF. The DNA of the CDR3 is TGTGCCAGCGGCCAGAGAAGGTGGACCGGGGAGCTGTTTTTT. The chain joins TRBV7-8 to TRBJ2-2; D gene unclear. The length of the CDR3 is 14 residues. The V and J ends lost 8 bases and 5 bases respectively, with 15 bases between them. Germline assignment: CDR1 SGHVS and CDR2 FQNEAQ.

The chain carries TRBV30 and TRBJ2-1, with D tentatively TRBD2 (5 bases). Germline CDR1 is GTSNPN and CDR2 is SVGIG (reference sequence). V shed 8 bases and J shed 10 bases, with 12 bases lying between them. The CDR3 runs 10 residues. DNA of the CDR3: TGTGCCGGTAGCGTACAAGAGCAGTTCTTC. Encoded protein: CAGSVQEQFF.

The count of this clone is one. The chain joins TRBV29-1 to TRBJ2-5; maybe TRBD2 (8 bases). This CDR3 region has 13 residues. From germline, CDR1 is SQVTM and CDR2 ANQGSEA. Deletions cut 3 bases from V and 6 bases from J, with 14 bases between. CDR3 nucleotide sequence: TGCAGCGTTGACTTAGCGGGACAGCAGACCCAGTACTTC. It specifies CSVDLAGQQTQYF. Based on the CDR3 plus reference TRBV29-1 and TRBJ2-5, the full variable domain is SAVISQKPSRDICQRGTSLTIQCQVDSQVTMMFWYRQQPGQSLTLIATANQGSEATYESGFVIDKFPISRPNLTFSTLTVSNMSPEDSSIYLCSVDLAGQQTQYFGPGTRLLVL.

The chain combines TRBV27 with TRBJ2-4; no clear D gene. V lost 0 bases to trimming and J lost 0 bases, with 6 bases between them. Per the germline V gene, CDR1 is MNHEY and CDR2 is SMNVEV (reference sequence). CDR3 size: 15 residues. The CDR3 DNA reads TGTGCCAGCAGTTTATCTCTTATAGCCAAAAACATTCAGTACTTC. It translates to CASSLSLIAKNIQYF.

This rearrangement joins TRBV28 to TRBJ1-1, with D possibly matching TRBD1 (5 bases). Between the trimmed V and J ends, which lost 5 bases and 6 bases, there was a span of 19 bases. Germline V gene data show CDR1 as MDHEN and CDR2 as SYDVKM. The CDR3 has 15 amino acids. CDR3 nucleotides: TGTGCCAGCAGTCAATTCGGGGGACTACCGGCTGAAGCTTTCTTT. Translating gives CASSQFGGLPAEAFF.

The chain couples TRBV14 to TRBJ2-1; 9 bases map to TRBD1. J lost 9 bases, V lost 0 bases, and 9 bases had no gene match. The CDR3 extends over 16 amino acids. Germline-derived CDR1 and CDR2 are SGHDN and FVKESK. In nucleotides, the CDR3 is TGTGCCAGCAGCCAAGAGAACAGGGGGCGATTAGGTGAGCAGTTCTTC. Its protein product is CASSQENRGRLGEQFF.

The chain recombines TRBV5-1 with TRBJ2-2, with D unclear. The CDR3 runs to 14 residues. Germline-derived CDR1 and CDR2 are SGHRS and YFSETQ. The V end was cut by 2 bases, the J end by 1 base, with 6 bases between. CDR3 sequence reads: CASSFDGNTGELFF. Here the CDR3 DNA reads TGCGCCAGCAGCTTTGACGGGAACACCGGGGAGCTGTTTTTT. The complete variable domain, with remaining parts taken from reference TRBV5-1 and TRBJ2-2, reads KAGVTQTPRYLIKTRGQQVTLSCSPISGHRSVSWYQQTPGQGLQFLFEYFSETQRNKGNFPGRFSGRQFSNSRSEMNVSTLELGDSALYLCASSFDGNTGELFFGEGSRLTVL.

The chain is built from TRBV28 and TRBJ1-5; D perhaps matches TRBD1 (5 bases). Trimming pared 5 bases from V and 6 bases from J, leaving 17 bases between. Per the germline V gene, CDR1 is MDHEN and CDR2 is SYDVKM. CDR3 length: 15 residues. DNA of the CDR3: TGTGCCAGCAGTCGATCCCGGGACGCTTCTCAGCCCCAGCATTTT. It codes for CASSRSRDASQPQHF.

The V gene is TRBV7-8, the J gene TRBJ2-7, with D possibly matching TRBD1 (5 bases). The CDR3 runs to 14 residues. In germline, CDR1 is SGHVS, CDR2 FQNEAQ. V gave up 4 bases and J gave up 1 base, with 11 bases separating them. The CDR3 DNA is TGTGCCAGCAGCTCCTTTGACAGTTCCTACGAGCAGTACTTC. It yields the protein CASSSFDSSYEQYF.

The chain joins TRBV2 to TRBJ2-7; D remains ambiguous. The CDR3 is 12 residues long. Germline CDR1 and CDR2: SNHLY and FYNNEI. Deletions cut 7 bases from V and 4 bases from J, with 11 bases between. The CDR3 sequence: CASTRILYEQYF. The DNA for the CDR3 is TGTGCCAGCACACGAATACTATACGAGCAGTACTTC.